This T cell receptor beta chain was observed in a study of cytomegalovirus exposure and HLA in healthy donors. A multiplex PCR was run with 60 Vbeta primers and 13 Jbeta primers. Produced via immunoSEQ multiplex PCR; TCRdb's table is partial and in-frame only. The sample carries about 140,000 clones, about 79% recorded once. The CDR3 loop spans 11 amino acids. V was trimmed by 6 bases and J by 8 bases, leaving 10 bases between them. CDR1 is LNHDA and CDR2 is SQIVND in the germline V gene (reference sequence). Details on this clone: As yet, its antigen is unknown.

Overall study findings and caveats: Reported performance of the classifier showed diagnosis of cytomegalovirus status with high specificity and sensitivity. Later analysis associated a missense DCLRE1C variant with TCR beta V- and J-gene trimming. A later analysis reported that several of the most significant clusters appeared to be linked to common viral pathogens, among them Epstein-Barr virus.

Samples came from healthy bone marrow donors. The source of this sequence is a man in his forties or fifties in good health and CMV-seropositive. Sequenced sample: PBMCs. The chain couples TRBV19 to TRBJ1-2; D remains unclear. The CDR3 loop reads CASRERYGYTF. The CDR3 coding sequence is TGTGCCAGTAGGGAGAGGTACGGCTACACCTTC.